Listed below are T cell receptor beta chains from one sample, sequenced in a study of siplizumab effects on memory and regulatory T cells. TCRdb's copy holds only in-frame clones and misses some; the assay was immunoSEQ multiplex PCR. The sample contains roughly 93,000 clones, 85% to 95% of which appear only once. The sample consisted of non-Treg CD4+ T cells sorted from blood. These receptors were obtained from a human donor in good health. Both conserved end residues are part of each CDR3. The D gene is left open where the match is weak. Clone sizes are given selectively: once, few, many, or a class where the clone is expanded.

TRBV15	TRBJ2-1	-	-	CATSRDRGGLNEQFF	TGTGCCACCAGCAGAGACAGGGGGGGACTCAATGAGCAGTTCTTC
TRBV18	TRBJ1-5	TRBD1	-	CASSPKGQGGQPQHF	TGTGCCAGCTCACCGAAGGGACAGGGGGGGCAGCCCCAGCATTTT
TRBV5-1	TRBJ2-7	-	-	CASSFQTLRSSYEQYF	TGCGCCAGCAGCTTCCAGACGCTGAGGAGCTCCTACGAGCAGTACTTC
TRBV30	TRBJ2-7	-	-	CAWRTRTDVGEQYF	TGTGCCTGGAGAACCCGGACAGACGTGGGGGAGCAGTACTTC
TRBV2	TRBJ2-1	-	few	CASLRGQNNEQFF	TGTGCCAGCCTCCGGGGCCAAAACAATGAGCAGTTCTTC
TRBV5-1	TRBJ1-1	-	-	CASSLVPNTEAFF	TGCGCCAGCAGCCTCGTTCCCAACACTGAAGCTTTCTTT
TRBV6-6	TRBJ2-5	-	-	CASSYSGQLVGTQYF	TGTGCCAGCAGTTACTCGGGACAACTGGTGGGGACCCAGTACTTC
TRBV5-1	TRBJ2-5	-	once	CASSRYSETQYF	TGCGCCAGCAGCCGATATTCGGAGACCCAGTACTTC
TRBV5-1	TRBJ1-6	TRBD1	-	CASSGVQGSGSPLHF	TGCGCCAGCAGCGGAGTACAGGGGTCGGGTTCACCCCTCCACTTT
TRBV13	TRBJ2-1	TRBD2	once	CASSLLLAGGNEQFF	TGTGCCAGCAGCTTACTCCTAGCGGGAGGAAACGAGCAGTTCTTC
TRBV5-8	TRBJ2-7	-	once	CASSLVGANSAYEQYF	TGTGCCAGCAGCTTGGTGGGGGCAAATTCAGCTTACGAGCAGTACTTC
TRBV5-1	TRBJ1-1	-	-	CASSLGGVPEAFF	TGCGCCAGCAGCTTGGGTGGTGTACCTGAAGCTTTCTTT
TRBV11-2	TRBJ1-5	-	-	CASSLGRGGQPQHF	TGTGCCAGCAGCCTGGGGAGGGGCGGACAGCCCCAGCATTTT
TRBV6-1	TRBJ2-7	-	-	CASSGQGTPAYEQYF	TGTGCCAGCAGTGGGCAGGGGACCCCAGCCTACGAGCAGTACTTC
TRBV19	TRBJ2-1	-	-	CASSPILLNNEQFF	TGTGCCAGTAGCCCAATACTGTTAAACAATGAGCAGTTCTTC
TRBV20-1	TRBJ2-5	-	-	CSARIQETQYF	TGCAGTGCTAGAATCCAAGAGACCCAGTACTTC
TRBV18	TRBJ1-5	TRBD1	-	CASSTRATGDQPQHF	TGTGCCAGCTCAACTCGAGCAACAGGGGATCAGCCCCAGCATTTT
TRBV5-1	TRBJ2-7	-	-	CASSLGSADHYEQYF	TGCGCCAGCAGCTTGGGTTCGGCGGACCACTACGAGCAGTACTTC
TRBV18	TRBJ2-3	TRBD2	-	CASSPLSLAGTDTQYF	TGTGCCAGCTCACCATTGAGTCTAGCGGGCACAGATACGCAGTATTTT
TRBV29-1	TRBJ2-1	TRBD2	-	CSGTSGSTLTYNEQFF	TGCAGCGGGACTAGCGGGAGTACCTTAACCTACAATGAGCAGTTCTTC
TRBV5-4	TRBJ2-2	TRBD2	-	CASSLELAGSGGELFF	TGTGCCAGCAGCCTCGAGTTAGCGGGTTCGGGTGGGGAGCTGTTTTTT
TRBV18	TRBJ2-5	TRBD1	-	CASSPQTGVRQTQYF	TGTGCCAGCTCACCGCAGACAGGGGTTCGGCAGACCCAGTACTTC
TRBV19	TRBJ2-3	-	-	CASSMGITDTQYF	TGTGCCAGTAGTATGGGGATCACAGATACGCAGTATTTT
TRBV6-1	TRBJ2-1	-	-	CASSRGREQFF	TGTGCCAGCAGTAGGGGTCGGGAGCAGTTCTTC
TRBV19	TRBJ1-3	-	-	CANSNREDSGNTIYF	TGTGCCAATAGCAACAGGGAAGACTCTGGAAACACCATATATTTT
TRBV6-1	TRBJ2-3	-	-	CASSGLTGSTDTQYF	TGTGCCAGCAGCGGACTGACCGGGAGCACAGATACGCAGTATTTT
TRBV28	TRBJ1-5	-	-	CASSLETTGNQPQHF	TGTGCCAGCAGTTTAGAGACAACCGGCAATCAGCCCCAGCATTTT
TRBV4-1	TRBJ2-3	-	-	CASSQGTGIRSTQYF	TGCGCCAGCAGCCAAGGGACGGGGATCAGATCTACGCAGTATTTT
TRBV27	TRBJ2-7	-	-	CASSFQGTYEQYF	TGTGCCAGCAGTTTCCAGGGAACCTACGAGCAGTACTTC
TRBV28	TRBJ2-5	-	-	CASSSDPGHLETQYF	TGTGCCAGCAGCTCGGACCCGGGACACTTGGAGACCCAGTACTTC
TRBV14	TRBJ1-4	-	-	CASSQVRGTNEKLFF	TGTGCCAGCAGCCAAGTGCGGGGAACTAATGAAAAACTGTTTTTT
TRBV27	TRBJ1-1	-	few	CASSLDRGARNTEAFF	TGTGCCAGCAGTTTAGATCGTGGGGCCAGGAACACTGAAGCTTTCTTT
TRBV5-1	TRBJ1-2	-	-	CASRADWEGYTF	TGCGCCAGCAGGGCAGACTGGGAGGGCTACACCTTC
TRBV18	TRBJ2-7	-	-	CASSPSGAFPYEQYF	TGTGCCAGCTCACCCTCGGGAGCCTTCCCCTACGAGCAGTACTTC
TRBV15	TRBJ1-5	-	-	CATSRGGGYSNQPQHF	TGTGCCACCAGCAGAGGGGGCGGGTATAGCAATCAGCCCCAGCATTTT
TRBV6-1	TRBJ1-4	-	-	CAIRSGGSLRKLFF	TGTGCTATCAGGAGTGGGGGCTCCCTCCGAAAACTGTTTTTT
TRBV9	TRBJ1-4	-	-	CASSGGGATNEKLFF	TGTGCCAGCAGCGGAGGGGGGGCAACTAATGAAAAACTGTTTTTT